Sequencing of this TCR beta chain was carried out in a study of blood T cell repertoires in COVID-19. Using immunoSEQ multiplex PCR, the repertoire was profiled, and TCRdb retains in-frame clones only, with some absent. The data show about 220,000 clones, almost 85% seen once. V gave up 0 bases and J gave up 6 bases, with 14 bases separating them. The CDR3 has 15 amino acids. Germline CDR1 SGDLS, CDR2 YYNGEE. Either two negative PCRs, clearance, or symptom resolution qualified Cohort 3 donors as recovered. V gene TRBV9 combines with J gene TRBJ2-3, with no clear D. Sequenced sample: PBMCs or T cells enriched from blood (not recorded which). The receptor comes from a middle-aged man who had recovered from COVID-19. Written as DNA, the CDR3 is TGTGCCAGCAGCGTAGCGGCTAGATTAGCCGATACGCAGTATTTT. This sequence encodes CASSVAARLADTQYF. Based on the CDR3 plus reference TRBV9 and TRBJ2-3, the full variable domain is DSGVTQTPKHLITATGQRVTLRCSPRSGDLSVYWYQQSLDQGLQFLIQYYNGEERAKGNILERFSAQQFPDLHSELNLSSLELGDSALYFCASSVAARLADTQYFGPGTRLTVL.